These 16 T cell receptor beta chains were all obtained from the same sample, sequenced in a study of shared clonotypes between healthy human individuals. Assay: immunoSEQ multiplex PCR; the TCRdb copy retains only in-frame clones and omits some. The sample records hundreds of thousands of clones, roughly three quarters being singletons. Sequenced input: PBMCs. The receptors were gathered from a middle-aged woman in good health. Some clones in this sample may be carry-over from other donors' samples.

The genes are TRBV4-2 and TRBJ2-7; 10 nucleotides line up with TRBD2. J gave up 2 bases and V 0 bases, and 13 bases lay outside the gene matches. CDR3 length equals 19 residues. Germline CDR1 and CDR2: LGHNA and YNFKEQ. The DNA for the CDR3 is TGTGCCAGCAGCCAAGAAGGGGTAGGGGCTAGCGGGAGCCCCTACGAGCAGTACTTC. Translating it yields CASSQEGVGASGSPYEQYF.

This clone was counted once. CDR3 bases: TGTGCCAGCCGGGGGGAGACTGAGCAGTTCTTC. Amino acids: CASRGETEQFF. This chain uses TRBV28 with TRBJ2-1; 7 bases are a match to TRBD2. Germline values: CDR1 MDHEN, CDR2 SYDVKM. The CDR3 is made up of 11 amino acids. V lost 8 bases to trimming and J lost 9 bases; unmatched junction nucleotides: 4.

This chain links TRBV7-8 with TRBJ1-5; D ambiguous. Germline loops: CDR1 SGHVS, CDR2 FQNEAQ. The CDR3 contains 15 residues. V was trimmed by 1 base and J by 0 bases, leaving 7 bases between them. The CDR3 sequence: CASSLGSASNQPQHF. DNA of the CDR3: TGTGCCAGCAGCTTAGGCTCAGCTAGCAATCAGCCCCAGCATTTT.

The chain combines TRBV29-1 with TRBJ1-5, with no clear D. Germline V gene lookup returns CDR1 SQVTM and CDR2 ANQGSEA. Trimming removed 8 bases at V and 4 bases at J, with 12 bases between. The length of the CDR3 is 12 residues. CDR3 nucleotide sequence: TGCAGCTTCAGGACTGGTAATCAGCCCCAGCATTTT. Translating it yields CSFRTGNQPQHF.

The chain combines TRBV7-2 with TRBJ2-3, with D perhaps matching TRBD2 (6 bases). Looked up from germline, CDR1 is SGHTA and CDR2 is FQGNSA. Trimming pared 4 bases from V and 4 bases from J, leaving 15 bases between. The CDR3 loop spans 15 amino acids. The DNA of the CDR3 is TGTGCCAGCAGCTCAGACCATGCTAGCGCAGATACGCAGTATTTT. It translates to CASSSDHASADTQYF.

This clone appeared a single time. J is TRBJ2-7 and V is TRBV28; perhaps D is TRBD1 or TRBD2 (6 bases each). The germline V gene has CDR1 MDHEN and CDR2 SYDVKM. Trimming removed 2 bases at V and 12 bases at J, with 23 bases between. This CDR3 is 15 amino acids long. CDR3 protein: CASSLGGGTGRFGYF. Here the CDR3 DNA reads TGTGCCAGCAGTTTAGGTGGGGGAACAGGGAGGTTTGGGTACTTC.

This chain connects TRBV5-4 to TRBJ2-5; 7 positions match TRBD1. CDR3 size: 16 residues. Germline CDR1 is SGHNT and CDR2 is YYREEE (reference sequence). V lost 3 bases, J lost 4 bases, and 12 bases stayed unmatched. CDR3 sequence reads: CASSSIPQGVSETQYF. CDR3 DNA: TGTGCCAGCAGCTCTATTCCCCAGGGGGTTTCAGAGACCCAGTACTTC.

The V call is TRBV6-5, the J call TRBJ1-1; D ambiguous. The length of the CDR3 is 13 residues. The V end was cut by 2 bases, the J end by 7 bases, with 11 bases between. Germline CDR1 is MNHEY and CDR2 is SVGAGI. CDR3 amino acids: CASSYVLESEAFF. As DNA, the CDR3 is TGTGCCAGCAGTTACGTTTTGGAGAGTGAAGCTTTCTTT.

The gene calls are TRBV28 and TRBJ2-2; 8 bases match TRBD1. The V gene's germline CDR1 is MDHEN and CDR2 SYDVKM. CDR3 length equals 15 residues. Germline trimming cut 3 bases from V and 7 bases from J; bases unmatched to any gene: 7. For the CDR3, the DNA is TGTGCCAGCAGTTTTCCCCCAGGGGGCAGCGGGGAGCTGTTTTTT. Its translation is CASSFPPGGSGELFF.

CDR3 residues: CASSIHRDGAETQYF. The CDR3 bases are TGTGCCAGCAGCATACACCGGGACGGCGCCGAGACCCAGTACTTC. The chain employs TRBV9 and TRBJ2-5; D could derive from TRBD1 or TRBD2 (5 bases each). Germline-derived CDR1 and CDR2 are SGDLS and YYNGEE. Between the trimmed V and J ends, which lost 4 bases and 5 bases, there was a span of 18 bases. This CDR3 region has 15 residues.

The chain joins TRBV29-1 to TRBJ2-5, with D possibly being TRBD1 or TRBD2 (6 bases each). Germline assignment: CDR1 SQVTM and CDR2 ANQGSEA. The CDR3 covers 15 residues. The ends were cut back, 3 bases at V and 1 base at J, with 15 bases in the middle. This chain's CDR3 is CSVEGASAIQETQYF. The DNA of the CDR3 is TGCAGCGTTGAGGGGGCTAGCGCGATCCAAGAGACCCAGTACTTC. Using reference TRBV29-1 and TRBJ2-5 for the parts outside the CDR3, the full variable domain is SAVISQKPSRDICQRGTSLTIQCQVDSQVTMMFWYRQQPGQSLTLIATANQGSEATYESGFVIDKFPISRPNLTFSTLTVSNMSPEDSSIYLCSVEGASAIQETQYFGPGTRLLVL.

The V call is TRBV30, the J call TRBJ2-3, with D unclear. The CDR3 length is 15 residues. Looked up from germline, CDR1 is GTSNPN and CDR2 is SVGIG (reference sequence). V lost 2 bases to trimming and J lost 3 bases, with 15 bases between them. CDR3 bases: TGTGCCTGGAGTCTGGCACACGGGCAGACAGATACGCAGTATTTT. Translating it yields CAWSLAHGQTDTQYF.

The J gene is TRBJ1-3, the V gene TRBV5-1, with D possibly matching TRBD1 (5 bases). The germline gives CDR1 SGHRS, CDR2 YFSETQ. The CDR3 is 18 amino acids. V shed 3 bases and J shed 0 bases, with 19 bases lying between them. The CDR3 nucleotides read TGCGCCAGCAGCTCTGGGGACCGGTACTTAAGCTCTGGAAACACCATATATTTT. It yields the protein CASSSGDRYLSSGNTIYF.

The rearrangement joins TRBV27 to TRBJ1-5, with a tentative D call TRBD1 (5 bases). The length of the CDR3 is 13 residues. The V and J ends lost 10 bases and 7 bases respectively, with 17 bases between them. Per germline, CDR1 MNHEY and CDR2 SMNVEV (reference sequence). CDR3 in amino acids: CATAGTGGQPQHF. The CDR3 bases are TGTGCCACCGCCGGAACCGGGGGACAGCCCCAGCATTTT.

This chain joins TRBV30 and TRBJ2-5; 10 nucleotides agree with TRBD1. CDR3 length: 13 residues. V lost 8 bases to trimming and J lost 1 base; unmatched junction nucleotides: 4. The germline V gene encodes CDR1 GTSNPN and CDR2 SVGIG (reference sequence). This CDR3 is CAGRDRGQETQYF. The CDR3 DNA is TGTGCCGGACGGGACAGGGGCCAAGAGACCCAGTACTTC.

This clone has just a few counts. This chain uses TRBV15 with TRBJ1-1, with a tentative D call TRBD1 (6 bases). V was cut by 7 bases and J by 5 bases, with 14 bases left in between. CDR1 is LNHNV and CDR2 is YYDKDF in the germline V gene (reference sequence). This CDR3 spans 13 amino acids. The CDR3 nucleotides are TGTGCCACCACCCAGGGGAGTCGGACTGAAGCTTTCTTT. Translation gives CATTQGSRTEAFF.